This T cell receptor (beta chain) was captured by sequencing in a study of blood T cells in healthy people across ages. This CDR3 is 15 amino acids long. Germline V gene lookup returns CDR1 MDHEN and CDR2 SYDVKM. This clonotype has only a few counts. A J-beta primer mix and a sample-barcoded 5' primer were used in a second PCR of about 7 to 12 cycles. From each sample, at least 3 million paired-end reads containing CDR3 were obtained. Each CDR3 protein is one row after TCRdb ran MiXCR on the 5' RACE reads. The table has 780,000 or so distinct CDR3 sequences, roughly 25% seen once; the top ten hold under 4%. Those donating, healthy Caucasian individuals from Russia, were aged roughly 6 to 90. Peripheral blood samples of 9 to 10 milliliters were drawn from each donor. These data were also reused for a study on T cells of mothers and their children. That work adds: Samples came from a few healthy Caucasian mothers and their six children.

The TCR originated in a boy aged 5 to 17 in good health. V and J are TRBV28 and TRBJ2-5; either TRBD1 or TRBD2 may supply D (5 bases each). The J call could be wrong; TRBJ2-7 is a better fit for the DNA end. The sequencing input was blood. CDR3 sequence: CASTRGGRGVYEQYF. In DNA form, the CDR3 reads TGTGCCAGCACTCGGGGCGGACGAGGAGTTTACGAGCAGTACTTC.